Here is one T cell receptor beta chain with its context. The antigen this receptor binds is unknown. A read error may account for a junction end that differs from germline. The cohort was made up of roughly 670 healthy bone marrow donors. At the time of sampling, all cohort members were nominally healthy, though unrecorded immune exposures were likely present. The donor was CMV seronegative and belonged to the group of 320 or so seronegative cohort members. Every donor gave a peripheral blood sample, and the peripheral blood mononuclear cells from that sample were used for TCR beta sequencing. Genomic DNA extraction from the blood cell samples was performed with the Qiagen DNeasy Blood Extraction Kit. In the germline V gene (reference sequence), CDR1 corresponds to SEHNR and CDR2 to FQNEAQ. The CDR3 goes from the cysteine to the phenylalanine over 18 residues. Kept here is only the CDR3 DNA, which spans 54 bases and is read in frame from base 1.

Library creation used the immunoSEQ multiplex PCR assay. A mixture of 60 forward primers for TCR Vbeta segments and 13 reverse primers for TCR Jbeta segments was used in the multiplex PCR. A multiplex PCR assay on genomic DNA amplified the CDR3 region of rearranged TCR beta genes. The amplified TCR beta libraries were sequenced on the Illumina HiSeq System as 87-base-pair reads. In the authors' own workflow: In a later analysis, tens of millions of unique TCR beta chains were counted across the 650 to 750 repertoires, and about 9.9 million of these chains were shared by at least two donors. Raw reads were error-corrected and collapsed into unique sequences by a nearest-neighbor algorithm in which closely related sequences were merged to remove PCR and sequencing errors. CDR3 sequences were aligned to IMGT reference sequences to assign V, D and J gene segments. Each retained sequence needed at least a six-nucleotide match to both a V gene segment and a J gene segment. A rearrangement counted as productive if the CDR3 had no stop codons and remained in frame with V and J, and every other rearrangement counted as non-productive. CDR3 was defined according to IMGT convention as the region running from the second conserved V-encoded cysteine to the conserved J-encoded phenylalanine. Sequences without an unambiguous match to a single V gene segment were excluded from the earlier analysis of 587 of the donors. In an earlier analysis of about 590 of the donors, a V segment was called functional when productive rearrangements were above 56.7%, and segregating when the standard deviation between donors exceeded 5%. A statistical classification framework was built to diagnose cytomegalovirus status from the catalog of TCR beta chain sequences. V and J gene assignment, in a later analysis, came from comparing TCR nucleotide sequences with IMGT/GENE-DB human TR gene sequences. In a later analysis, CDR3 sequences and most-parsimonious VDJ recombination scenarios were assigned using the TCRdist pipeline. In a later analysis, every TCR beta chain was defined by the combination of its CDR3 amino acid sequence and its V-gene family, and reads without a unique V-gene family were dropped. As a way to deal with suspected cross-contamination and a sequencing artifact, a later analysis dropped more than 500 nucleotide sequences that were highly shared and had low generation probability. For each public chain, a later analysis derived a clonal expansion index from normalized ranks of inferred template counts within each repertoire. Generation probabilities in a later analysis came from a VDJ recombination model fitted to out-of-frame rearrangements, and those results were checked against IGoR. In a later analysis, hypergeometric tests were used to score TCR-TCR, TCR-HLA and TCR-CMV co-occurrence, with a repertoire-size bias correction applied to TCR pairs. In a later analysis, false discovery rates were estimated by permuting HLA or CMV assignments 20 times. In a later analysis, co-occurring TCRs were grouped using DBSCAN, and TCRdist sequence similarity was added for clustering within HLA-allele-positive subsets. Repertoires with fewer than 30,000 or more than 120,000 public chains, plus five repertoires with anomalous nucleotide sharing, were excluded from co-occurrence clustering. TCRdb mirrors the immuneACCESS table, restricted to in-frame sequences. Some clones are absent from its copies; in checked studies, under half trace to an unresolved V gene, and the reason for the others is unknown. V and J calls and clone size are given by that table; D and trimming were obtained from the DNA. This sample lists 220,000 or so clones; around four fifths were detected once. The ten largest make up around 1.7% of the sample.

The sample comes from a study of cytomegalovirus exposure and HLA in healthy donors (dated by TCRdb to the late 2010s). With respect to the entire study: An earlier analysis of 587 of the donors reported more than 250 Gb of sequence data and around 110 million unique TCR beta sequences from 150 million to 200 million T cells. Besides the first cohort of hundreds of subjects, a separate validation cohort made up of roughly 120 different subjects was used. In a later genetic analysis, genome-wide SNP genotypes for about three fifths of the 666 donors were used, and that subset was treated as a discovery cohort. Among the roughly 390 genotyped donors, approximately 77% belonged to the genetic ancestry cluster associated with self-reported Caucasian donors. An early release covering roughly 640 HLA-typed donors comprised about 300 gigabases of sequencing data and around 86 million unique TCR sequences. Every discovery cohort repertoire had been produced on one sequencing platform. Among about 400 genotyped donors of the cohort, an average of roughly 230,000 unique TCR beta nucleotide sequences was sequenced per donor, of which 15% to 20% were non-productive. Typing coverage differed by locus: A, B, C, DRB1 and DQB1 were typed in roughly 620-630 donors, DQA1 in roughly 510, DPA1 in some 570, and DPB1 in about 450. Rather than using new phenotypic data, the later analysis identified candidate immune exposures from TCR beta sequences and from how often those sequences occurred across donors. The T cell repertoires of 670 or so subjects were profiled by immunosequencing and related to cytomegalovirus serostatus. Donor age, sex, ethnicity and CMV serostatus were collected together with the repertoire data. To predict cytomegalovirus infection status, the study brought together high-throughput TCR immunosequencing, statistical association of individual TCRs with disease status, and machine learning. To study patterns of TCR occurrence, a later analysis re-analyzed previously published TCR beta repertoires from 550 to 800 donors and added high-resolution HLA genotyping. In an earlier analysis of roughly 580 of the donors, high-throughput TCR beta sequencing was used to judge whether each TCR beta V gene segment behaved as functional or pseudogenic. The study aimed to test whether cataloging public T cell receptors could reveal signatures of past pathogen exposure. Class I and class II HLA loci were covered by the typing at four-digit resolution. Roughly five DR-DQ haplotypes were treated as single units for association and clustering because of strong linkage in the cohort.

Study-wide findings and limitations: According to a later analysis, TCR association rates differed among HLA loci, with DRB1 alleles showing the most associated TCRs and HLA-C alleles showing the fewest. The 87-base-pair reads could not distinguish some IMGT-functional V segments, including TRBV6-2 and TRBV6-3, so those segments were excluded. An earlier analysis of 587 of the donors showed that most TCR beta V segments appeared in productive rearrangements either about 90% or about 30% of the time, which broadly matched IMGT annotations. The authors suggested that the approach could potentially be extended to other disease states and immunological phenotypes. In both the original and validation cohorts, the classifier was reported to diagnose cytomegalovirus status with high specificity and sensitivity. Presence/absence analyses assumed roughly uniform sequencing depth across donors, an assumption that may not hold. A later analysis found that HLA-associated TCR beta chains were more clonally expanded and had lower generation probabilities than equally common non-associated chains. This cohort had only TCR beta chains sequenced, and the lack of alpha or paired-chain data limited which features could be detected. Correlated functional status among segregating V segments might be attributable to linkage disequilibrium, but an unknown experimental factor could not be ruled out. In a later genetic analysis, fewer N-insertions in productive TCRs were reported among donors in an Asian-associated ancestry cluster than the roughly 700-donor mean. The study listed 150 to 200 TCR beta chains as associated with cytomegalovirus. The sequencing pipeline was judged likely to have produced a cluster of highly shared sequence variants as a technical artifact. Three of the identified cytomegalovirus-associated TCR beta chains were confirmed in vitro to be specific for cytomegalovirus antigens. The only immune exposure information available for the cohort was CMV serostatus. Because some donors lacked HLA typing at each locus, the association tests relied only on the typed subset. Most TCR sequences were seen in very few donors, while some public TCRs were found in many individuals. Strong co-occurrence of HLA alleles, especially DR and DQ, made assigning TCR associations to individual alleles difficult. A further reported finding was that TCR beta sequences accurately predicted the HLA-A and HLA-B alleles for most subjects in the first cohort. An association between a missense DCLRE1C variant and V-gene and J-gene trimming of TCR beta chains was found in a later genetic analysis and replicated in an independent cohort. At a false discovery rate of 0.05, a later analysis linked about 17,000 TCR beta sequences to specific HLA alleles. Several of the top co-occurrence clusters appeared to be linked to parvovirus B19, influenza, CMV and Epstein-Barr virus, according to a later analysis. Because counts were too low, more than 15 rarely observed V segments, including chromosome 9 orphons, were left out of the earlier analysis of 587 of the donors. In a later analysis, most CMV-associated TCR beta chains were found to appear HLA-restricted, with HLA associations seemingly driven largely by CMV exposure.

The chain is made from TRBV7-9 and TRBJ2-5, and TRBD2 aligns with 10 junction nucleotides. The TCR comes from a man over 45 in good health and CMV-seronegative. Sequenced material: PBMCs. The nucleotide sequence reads TGTTCCAGCAGCTTCCCACTAGGGACTAGCGAACACCAAGAGACCCAGTACTTC. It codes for CSSSFPLGTSEHQETQYF.